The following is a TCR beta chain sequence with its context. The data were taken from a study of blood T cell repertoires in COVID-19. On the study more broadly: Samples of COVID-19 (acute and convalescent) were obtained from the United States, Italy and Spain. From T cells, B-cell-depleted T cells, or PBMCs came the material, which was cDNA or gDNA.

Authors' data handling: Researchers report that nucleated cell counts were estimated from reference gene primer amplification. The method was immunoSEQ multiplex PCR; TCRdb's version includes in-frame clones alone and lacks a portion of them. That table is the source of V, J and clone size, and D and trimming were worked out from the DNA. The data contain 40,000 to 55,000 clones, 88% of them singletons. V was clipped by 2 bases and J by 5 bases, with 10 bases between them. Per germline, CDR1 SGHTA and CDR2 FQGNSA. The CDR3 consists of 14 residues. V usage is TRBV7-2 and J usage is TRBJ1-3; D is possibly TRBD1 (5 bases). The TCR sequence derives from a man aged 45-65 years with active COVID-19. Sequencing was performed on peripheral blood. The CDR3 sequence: CASSLTRDRNTIYF. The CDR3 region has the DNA TGTGCCAGCAGCTTAACCAGGGATAGAAACACCATATATTTT.